The 32 T cell receptor beta chains below come from one sample, sequenced in a study of cytomegalovirus exposure and HLA in healthy donors (dated by TCRdb to about 2017). Library construction relied on the immunoSEQ multiplex PCR assay. A mixture of 60 forward primers for TCR Vbeta segments and 13 reverse primers for TCR Jbeta segments was used in the multiplex PCR. What TCRdb holds here is the immuneACCESS table cut down to in-frame rearrangements. Part of the clones is not present; checked against another copy, under half of the missing clones reflect an unresolved V gene, and the others are unexplained. This sample comprises fewer than 95,000 clones, over 75% of them detected only once. The top ten clonotypes cover 2% to 2.5% of the sample. The sample consisted of PBMCs. Receptors were obtained from a man between 18 and 29 years old in good health and CMV-seronegative.

The rearrangement links TRBV9 to TRBJ2-5; D possibly corresponds to TRBD1 (6 bases). Trimming took off 4 bases at V and 5 bases at J, with 12 bases between the two ends. This CDR3 spans 13 amino acids. Germline V gene sequence: CDR1 SGDLS, CDR2 YYNGEE. This chain's CDR3 is CASSQGTAETQYF. Written as DNA, the CDR3 is TGTGCCAGCAGCCAGGGGACGGCCGAGACCCAGTACTTC.

The rearrangement links TRBV9 to TRBJ1-2, with 7 bases aligning to TRBD1. This CDR3 is built from 13 residues. Germline CDR1 is SGDLS and CDR2 is YYNGEE. The ends lost 4 bases at V and 6 bases at J; junction bases unmatched: 6. This CDR3 is CASSTQGTHGYTF. CDR3 bases: TGTGCCAGCAGCACACAGGGGACCCATGGCTACACCTTC.

This clone was observed a handful of times. J is TRBJ1-5 and V is TRBV7-9; D is ambiguous. Trimming took 5 bases from V and 5 from J, leaving 13 bases between them. Germline V gives CDR1 SEHNR, CDR2 FQNEAQ (reference sequence). CDR3 length equals 14 residues. The CDR3 region has the DNA TGTGCCAGCAGCAGGTCCCCCGGGGATCAGCCCCAGCATTTT. Translated: CASSRSPGDQPQHF.

The V gene is TRBV28, the J gene TRBJ1-2, with 7 nucleotides matching TRBD1. The V gene's germline CDR1 is MDHEN and CDR2 SYDVKM. The CDR3 is 16 amino acids. The ends lost 6 bases at V and 6 bases at J; junction bases unmatched: 16. Here the CDR3 DNA reads TGTGCCAGCAGCCTACGGGGCAGGGGGTATTCGAATGGCTACACCTTC. It translates to CASSLRGRGYSNGYTF.

This chain connects TRBV6-1 to TRBJ1-3; 7 bases map to TRBD1. This CDR3 region has 17 residues. Per the germline V gene, CDR1 is MNHNS and CDR2 is SASEGT. Unmatched junction bases numbered 9, after V lost 2 bases and J lost 2 bases. CDR3 amino acids: CASSETLTGVAGNTIYF. The CDR3 nucleotides are TGTGCCAGCAGTGAAACTTTAACAGGGGTAGCTGGAAACACCATATATTTT.

The rearrangement uses TRBV19 and TRBJ1-2; D is ambiguous. The CDR3 has 14 amino acids. V lost 1 base and J 3 bases, leaving 9 bases between the germline ends. Germline CDR1 is LNHDA and CDR2 is SQIVND (reference sequence). The CDR3 coding sequence is TGTGCCAGTAGTATAGGGGCCGTGTACTATGGCTACACCTTC. This codes for CASSIGAVYYGYTF.

V usage is TRBV27 and J usage is TRBJ1-5; 10 positions match TRBD1. The CDR3 contains 18 residues. The V segment lost 6 bases and the J segment 4 bases; nucleotides outside the gene matches: 15. Per germline, CDR1 MNHEY and CDR2 SMNVEV (reference sequence). The CDR3 nucleotides are TGTGCCAGCAGCCCGAGGGGGACAGGGGACCCCAAGAATCAGCCCCAGCATTTT. Protein product: CASSPRGTGDPKNQPQHF.

This chain connects TRBV4-2 to TRBJ1-4; D uncertain. Germline V lookup: CDR1 LGHNA, CDR2 YNFKEQ. The CDR3 has 15 amino acids. V was shortened by 8 bases and J by 2 bases, with 15 bases between the two germline ends. The CDR3 region is CASGGWGVTNEKLFF. The DNA of the CDR3 is TGTGCCAGCGGAGGGTGGGGTGTGACTAATGAAAAACTGTTTTTT.

This rearrangement joins TRBV19 to TRBJ1-2; the match to TRBD1 covers 7 bases. Looked up from germline, CDR1 is LNHDA and CDR2 is SQIVND (reference sequence). With 6 bases clipped from V and 4 bases from J, the junction kept 5 bases outside the gene matches. The CDR3 runs to 13 residues. The CDR3 DNA sequence: TGTGCCAGTAGGGAGGGGGCAGGCTATGGCTACACCTTC. Translated: CASREGAGYGYTF.

V and J are TRBV5-6 and TRBJ2-5; 8 bases fit TRBD1. The J call may be in error: the DNA end matches TRBJ2-7 better. The CDR3 totals 15 residues. The germline V gene encodes CDR1 SGHDT and CDR2 YYEEEE. The CDR3 reads CASSFSGQGMYEQYF. CDR3 bases: TGTGCCAGCAGCTTCTCTGGACAGGGTATGTACGAGCAGTACTTC.

The chain has TRBV18 and TRBJ2-3; the match to TRBD2 covers 10 bases. The germline gives CDR1 KGHSH, CDR2 LQKENI. V lost 3 bases, J lost 0 bases, and 9 bases stayed unmatched. This CDR3 is built from 18 residues. Here the CDR3 reads CASSPRSSGGTSTDTQYF. In DNA, the CDR3 is TGTGCCAGCTCACCTCGGTCTAGCGGGGGAACAAGCACAGATACGCAGTATTTT.

V gene TRBV7-2 combines with J gene TRBJ1-3; the D gene is possibly TRBD1 (5 bases). Germline CDR1 and CDR2: SGHTA and FQGNSA. Trimming stripped 1 base from V and 9 bases from J, with 13 bases between. The CDR3 is 14 amino acids. Written as DNA, the CDR3 is TGTGCCAGCAGCTTAGTTAGGACAATTTCCACCATATATTTT. Residues: CASSLVRTISTIYF.

With respect to this clone: The junction differs from germline at one of its ends, possibly a read error. The chain links TRBV13 to TRBJ2-5; D gene uncertain. The J call is doubtful: the DNA matches TRBJ2-7 better. The CDR3 has 11 residues. CDR1 and CDR2 from the germline V gene are PRHDT and FYEKMQ (reference sequence). This CDR3 reads CASSLGYEQYF. In nucleotides, the CDR3 is TGTGCCAGCAGCCTAGGCTACGAGCAGTACTTC.

This rearrangement joins TRBV5-1 to TRBJ2-5; 8 bases align to TRBD2. The J call may not be correct, given that the DNA end is closer to TRBJ2-7. The CDR3 extends over 16 amino acids. Germline V CDR1 and CDR2: SGHRS, YFSETQ. CDR3 residues: CASSLATGTSSYEQYF. The CDR3 nucleotides read TGCGCCAGCAGCTTAGCGACCGGGACTAGCTCCTACGAGCAGTACTTC.

Only a few counts were recorded for this clone. The V call is TRBV30, the J call TRBJ1-2, with no clear D. Trimming took 1 base from V and 1 from J, leaving 13 bases between them. Per the germline V gene, CDR1 is GTSNPN and CDR2 is SVGIG (reference sequence). The CDR3 spans 15 residues. The CDR3 protein is CAWSELFGNNYGYTF. CDR3 DNA sequence: TGTGCCTGGAGTGAATTGTTCGGGAATAACTATGGCTACACCTTC.

V is TRBV5-6 and J is TRBJ1-5; the D gene is possibly TRBD1 (5 bases). Trimming shortened V by 0 bases and J by 1 base, and 17 bases separated the two germline ends. This CDR3 has 18 amino acids. Germline loops: CDR1 SGHDT, CDR2 YYEEEE. The CDR3 here is CASSLVYQGAGSNQPQHF. The CDR3, as DNA: TGTGCCAGCAGCTTGGTTTATCAGGGAGCGGGCAGCAATCAGCCCCAGCATTTT.

CDR3 DNA: TGTGCCAGCAGCGACCCCTCCCGGGGGAGAGCTTTCTTT. This translates into CASSDPSRGRAFF. The chain combines TRBV9 with TRBJ1-1, with a tentative D call TRBD1 (5 bases). This CDR3 has 13 amino acids. From germline, CDR1 is SGDLS and CDR2 YYNGEE. The ends were cut back, 3 bases at V and 10 bases at J, with 16 bases in the middle.

Comments on this clone: An end of the junction does not agree with germline; a read error may underlie this. J is TRBJ1-6 and V is TRBV7-9; weak D call: TRBD1 (5 bases). The CDR3 length is 15 residues. Germline CDR1 is SEHNR and CDR2 is FQNEAQ (reference sequence). The CDR3 DNA sequence: TGTTCCAGCAGCCTCCCGGGGGGGAATAATTCACCCCTCCACTTT. Its protein product is CSSSLPGGNNSPLHF.

The chain joins TRBV4-2 to TRBJ1-2; D might be TRBD1 (6 bases). Germline assignment: CDR1 LGHNA and CDR2 YNFKEQ. The germline V and J ends were trimmed by 0 bases and 8 bases, with 7 bases remaining between them. The CDR3 contains 12 residues. CDR3 in DNA: TGTGCCAGCAGCCAAGATAGGGGGGGCTACACCTTC. This encodes CASSQDRGGYTF.

The chain recombines TRBV5-6 with TRBJ2-1, with D uncertain. V lost 2 bases to trimming and J lost 7 bases, with 13 bases between them. The CDR3 consists of 14 residues. Looked up from germline, CDR1 is SGHDT and CDR2 is YYEEEE. CDR3 residues: CASSLSPGWNEQFF. For the CDR3, the DNA is TGTGCCAGCAGCTTAAGTCCAGGCTGGAATGAGCAGTTCTTC.

This clone occurred once. This CDR3 reads CASSLHGGAARERQPQHF. The CDR3 bases are TGTGCCAGCAGCTTACATGGGGGGGCAGCCCGGGAGCGTCAGCCCCAGCATTTT. The V and J genes are TRBV7-8 and TRBJ1-5; maybe TRBD1 (6 bases). Trimming took off 2 bases at V and 6 bases at J, with 23 bases between the two ends. The CDR3 consists of 18 residues. CDR1 is SGHVS and CDR2 is FQNEAQ in the germline V gene. Together with reference TRBV7-8 and TRBJ1-5, the CDR3 gives the full variable domain: GAGVSQSPRYKVAKRGQDVALRCDPISGHVSLFWYQQALGQGPEFLTYFQNEAQLDKSGLPSDRFFAERPEGSVSTLKIQRTQQEDSAVYLCASSLHGGAARERQPQHFGDGTRLSIL.

The gene calls are TRBV5-8 and TRBJ2-7, with D maybe TRBD2 (5 bases). The germline V gene encodes CDR1 SGHTS and CDR2 YDEGEE. CDR3 size: 13 residues. Deletions cut 2 bases from V and 7 bases from J, with 13 bases between. CDR3 loop: CASSFPDRGEQYF. The CDR3 region has the DNA TGTGCCAGCAGCTTCCCGGACCGAGGGGAGCAGTACTTC.

CDR3 coding DNA: TGTGCCAGCTCCAGAGCCGGGACAGCCATGAACACTGAAGCTTTCTTT. Its translation: CASSRAGTAMNTEAFF. The chain links TRBV27 to TRBJ1-1, with 7 bases fitting TRBD1. The CDR3 covers 16 residues. J was trimmed by 0 bases and V by 8 bases; bases with no gene match: 12. From germline, CDR1 is MNHEY and CDR2 SMNVEV (reference sequence).

The chain links TRBV6-6 to TRBJ2-7; D may be TRBD2 (5 bases). The CDR3 totals 12 residues. The germline V gene encodes CDR1 MNHNY and CDR2 SVGAGI (reference sequence). The germline V and J ends were trimmed by 3 bases and 5 bases, with 8 bases remaining between them. The CDR3 DNA reads TGTGCCAGCAGTTATATCGGGAACGAGCAGTACTTC. Its translation: CASSYIGNEQYF.

This chain links TRBV19 with TRBJ2-3; D is perhaps TRBD2 (5 bases). Between the trimmed V and J ends, which lost 5 bases and 4 bases, there was a span of 13 bases. Germline V CDR1 and CDR2: LNHDA, SQIVND (reference sequence). CDR3 length: 14 residues. For the CDR3, the DNA is TGTGCCAGTAGTTGGTTAGCGCAGTCAGATACGCAGTATTTT. Encoded protein: CASSWLAQSDTQYF.

The gene calls are TRBV19 and TRBJ2-7; 11 positions match TRBD2. This CDR3 has 14 residues. Germline V gives CDR1 LNHDA, CDR2 SQIVND (reference sequence). Trimming took 3 bases from V and 3 from J; bases not matched to a gene: 1. As DNA, the CDR3 is TGTGCCAGTAGTATTCTAGCGGGGGGCTACGAGCAGTACTTC. Its protein is CASSILAGGYEQYF.

This clone was counted only a few times. J is TRBJ2-7 and V is TRBV29-1; D possibly corresponds to TRBD1 (6 bases). Germline V gene data show CDR1 as SQVTM and CDR2 as ANQGSEA. Trimming took off 6 bases at V and 0 bases at J, with 12 bases between the two ends. This CDR3 comprises 13 residues. DNA of the CDR3: TGCAGCGTGACAGGCTTCTTCTCCTACGAGCAGTACTTC. Protein sequence: CSVTGFFSYEQYF.

The chain combines TRBV19 with TRBJ2-3; maybe TRBD1 (5 bases). Trimming cost V 5 bases and J 5 bases, with 5 bases left between them. Germline V gives CDR1 LNHDA, CDR2 SQIVND (reference sequence). The CDR3 sequence is 11 residues long. The CDR3 is CASSQGDTQYF. The CDR3 DNA is TGTGCCAGTAGTCAGGGAGATACGCAGTATTTT. Full variable domain (rest looked up from reference TRBV19 and TRBJ2-3): DGGITQSPKYLFRKEGQNVTLSCEQNLNHDAMYWYRQDPGQGLRLIYYSQIVNDFQKGDIAEGYSVSREKKESFPLTVTSAQKNPTAFYLCASSQGDTQYFGPGTRLTVL.

The chain couples TRBV2 to TRBJ2-7; 7 bases match TRBD1. V shed 6 bases and J 3 bases; nucleotides not matched to a gene: 2. This CDR3 has 12 residues. CDR1 SNHLY and CDR2 FYNNEI come from the germline V gene. The CDR3 here is CASSDRVYEQYF. CDR3 nucleotides: TGTGCCAGCAGCGACAGGGTCTACGAGCAGTACTTC. Full variable domain (rest looked up from reference TRBV2 and TRBJ2-7): EPEVTQTPSHQVTQMGQEVILRCVPISNHLYFYWYRQILGQKVEFLVSFYNNEISEKSEIFDDQFSVERPDGSNFTLKIRSTKLEDSAMYFCASSDRVYEQYFGPGTRLTVT.

The chain combines TRBV29-1 with TRBJ1-1; the D gene is possibly TRBD1 (6 bases). Trimming took 7 bases from V and 5 from J, leaving 17 bases between them. This CDR3 is built from 13 residues. The V gene's germline CDR1 is SQVTM and CDR2 ANQGSEA. CDR3 protein: CSANRDIRTEAFF. The CDR3 bases are TGCAGCGCCAACCGGGACATTAGGACTGAAGCTTTCTTT.

The V and J genes are TRBV7-6 and TRBJ1-4; 11 bases line up with TRBD1. Germline V lookup: CDR1 SGHVS, CDR2 FNYEAQ. The CDR3 sequence is 20 residues long. After removal of 5 bases from V and 4 bases from J, the junction contained 18 bases not matched to a gene. For the CDR3, the DNA is TGTGCCAGCAGCCGGATTTACGTCCCGGACAGGGGGCATGTTAATGAAAAACTGTTTTTT. Its protein is CASSRIYVPDRGHVNEKLFF.

The gene calls are TRBV2 and TRBJ2-5, with 9 bases aligning to TRBD2. The CDR3 contains 16 residues. After removal of 6 bases from V and 1 base from J, the junction contained 9 bases not matched to a gene. Germline CDR1 and CDR2: SNHLY and FYNNEI. The CDR3 bases are TGTGCCAGCAGGTTGGAGGTAGCGGGAGTCCAAGAGACCCAGTACTTC. Its translation is CASRLEVAGVQETQYF.